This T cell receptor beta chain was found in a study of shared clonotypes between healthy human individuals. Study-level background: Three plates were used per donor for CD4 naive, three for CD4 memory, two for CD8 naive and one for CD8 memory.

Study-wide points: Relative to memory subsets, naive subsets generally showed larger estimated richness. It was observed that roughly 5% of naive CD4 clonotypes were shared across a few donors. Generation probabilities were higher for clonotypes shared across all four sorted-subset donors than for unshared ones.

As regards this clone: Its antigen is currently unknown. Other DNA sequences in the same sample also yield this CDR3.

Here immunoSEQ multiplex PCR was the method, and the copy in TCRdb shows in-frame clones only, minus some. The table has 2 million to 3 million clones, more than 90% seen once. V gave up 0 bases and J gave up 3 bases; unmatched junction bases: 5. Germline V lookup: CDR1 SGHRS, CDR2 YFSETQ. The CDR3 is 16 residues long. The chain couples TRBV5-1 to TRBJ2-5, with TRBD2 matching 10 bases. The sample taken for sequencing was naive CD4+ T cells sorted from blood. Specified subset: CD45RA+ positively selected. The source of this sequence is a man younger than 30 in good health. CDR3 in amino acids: CASSLGSSGGEETQYF. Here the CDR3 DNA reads TGCGCCAGCAGCTTGGGTTCTAGCGGGGGTGAAGAGACCCAGTACTTC.